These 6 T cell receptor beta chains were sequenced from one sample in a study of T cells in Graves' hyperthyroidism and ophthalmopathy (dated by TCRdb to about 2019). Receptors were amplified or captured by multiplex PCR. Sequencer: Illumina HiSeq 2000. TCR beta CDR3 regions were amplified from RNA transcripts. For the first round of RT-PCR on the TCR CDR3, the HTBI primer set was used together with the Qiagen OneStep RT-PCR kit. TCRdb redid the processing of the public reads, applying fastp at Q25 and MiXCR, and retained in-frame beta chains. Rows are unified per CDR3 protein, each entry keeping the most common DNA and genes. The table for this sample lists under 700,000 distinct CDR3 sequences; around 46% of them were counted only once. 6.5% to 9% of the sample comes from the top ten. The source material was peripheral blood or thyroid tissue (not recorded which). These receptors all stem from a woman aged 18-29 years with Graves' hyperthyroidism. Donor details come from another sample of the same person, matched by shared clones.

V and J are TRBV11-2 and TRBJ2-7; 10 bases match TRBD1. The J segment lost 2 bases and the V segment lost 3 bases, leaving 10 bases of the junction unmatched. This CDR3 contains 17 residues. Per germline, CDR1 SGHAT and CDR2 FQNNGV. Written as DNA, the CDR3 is TGTGCCAGCAGCTTGGGAGGACAGGGGGATCCAACCTACGAGCAGTACTTC. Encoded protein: CASSLGGQGDPTYEQYF.

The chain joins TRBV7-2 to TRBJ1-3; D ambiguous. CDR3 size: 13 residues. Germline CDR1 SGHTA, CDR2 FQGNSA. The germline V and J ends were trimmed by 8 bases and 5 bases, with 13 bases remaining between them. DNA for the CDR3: TGTGCCAGCGTCGGGGTTGGTCGAAACACCATATATTTT. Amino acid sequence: CASVGVGRNTIYF.

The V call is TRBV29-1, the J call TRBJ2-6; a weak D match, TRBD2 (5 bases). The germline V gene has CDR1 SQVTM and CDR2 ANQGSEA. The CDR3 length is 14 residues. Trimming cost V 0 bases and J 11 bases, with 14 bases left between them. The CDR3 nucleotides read TGCAGCGTTGAAGAACAGCCGGGGTCCTACGTCCTGACTTTC. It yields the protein CSVEEQPGSYVLTF.

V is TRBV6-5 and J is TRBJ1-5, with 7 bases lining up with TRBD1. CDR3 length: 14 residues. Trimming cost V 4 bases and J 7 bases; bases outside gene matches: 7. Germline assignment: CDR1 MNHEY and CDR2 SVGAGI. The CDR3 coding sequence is TGTGCCAGCAGTTCAGGGGGTAATCAGCAGCCCCAGCATTTT. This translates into CASSSGGNQQPQHF.

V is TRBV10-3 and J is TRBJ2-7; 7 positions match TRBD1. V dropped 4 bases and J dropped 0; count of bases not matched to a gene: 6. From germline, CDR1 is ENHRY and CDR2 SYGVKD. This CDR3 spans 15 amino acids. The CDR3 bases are TGTGCCATCAGTGCTTTGGACAGGAGCTCCTACGAGCAGTACTTC. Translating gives CAISALDRSSYEQYF.

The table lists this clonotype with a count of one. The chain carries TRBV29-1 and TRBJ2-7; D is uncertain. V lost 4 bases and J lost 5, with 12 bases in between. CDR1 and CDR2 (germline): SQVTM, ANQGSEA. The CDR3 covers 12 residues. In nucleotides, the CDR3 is TGCAGCGTTGCGATCCCTCCTCACGAGCAGTACTTC. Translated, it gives CSVAIPPHEQYF.